The clone carrying this T cell receptor beta chain occurred many times. The data stem from a study of neurological immune-mediated disorders. After removal of 6 bases from V and 4 bases from J, the junction contained 8 bases not matched to a gene. From germline, CDR1 is SGHTA and CDR2 FQGTGA. This CDR3 contains 15 residues. TCRdb used MiXCR to reprocess the 5' RACE reads, holding one entry per CDR3 protein. The sample holds roughly 20,000 distinct CDR3 sequences, approximately 6.8% seen once. The sequenced sample was CD8+ T cells from blood. The chain couples TRBV7-3 to TRBJ2-3, with 9 nucleotides matching TRBD2. The receptor was derived from a woman aged 30 to 39 with HTLV-1-associated myelopathy (HAM/TSP). CDR3 sequence (DNA): TGTGCCAGCAGTACAGCGGGGGGCGGCGCAGATACGCAGTATTTT. Residues: CASSTAGGGADTQYF.